A single T cell receptor beta chain is shown here with its context. Its antigen specificity is not known. Nothing much larger sits one base from this clone, and base qualities are not available. Trimming costs V 2 bases and J 1 base, and their ends lie 8 bases apart. CDR1 and CDR2 were assigned from the germline V gene as KGHSH and LQKENI. The CDR3 numbers 15 residues from cysteine through phenylalanine. Only CDR3 DNA remains: 45 bases, in frame from the first base. In Seattle, one collaborating source enrolled patients while the infection was active and tracked those patients longitudinally over the course of disease. Each collaborating institution followed its own protocols to collect whole blood in K2EDTA tubes. For TCRbeta analysis, collaborators shipped samples as frozen whole blood, isolated PBMCs, or DNA extracted from either of those sample types. This entry belongs to a study of blood T cell repertoires in COVID-19 (dated by TCRdb to the early 2020s). Context from the whole study: The collaborator samples originated in the United States, Italy and Spain and spanned the acute and convalescent phases of COVID-19. The repertoires were made available in a free public database intended to serve as a resource for research on the immune response to SARS-CoV-2. The sample metadata nearly always contained a de-identified subject ID, COVID-19 status, age in years and sex. The samples were drawn from two sources: the first 160 participants of the ongoing ImmuneRACE study, and fewer than 1,500 subjects contributed by 6 global collaborators. The prospective study material was composed of cDNA or gDNA derived from T cells, B-cell-depleted T cells, or PBMCs. The dataset comprised deeply sampled blood TCRbeta repertoires from subjects exposed to, actively infected with, or recovered from COVID-19. Where HLA class I and class II types were available, the types were taken from metadata supplied by the sample provider, not from assay-based typing.

Study-level results and caveats: The amount of clinical and demographic metadata varied by source and participant and was provided uncurated.

The immunoSEQ Assay, a bias-controlled multiplex PCR, was used to amplify TCRbeta CDR3 regions from genomic DNA. For the original study's pipeline: The number of nucleated cells in each sample was estimated by amplification of reference gene primers within the assay. To quantify the absolute abundance of each unique TCRbeta CDR3 rearrangement, sequence reads were collapsed and filtered. Productive Simpson clonality was computed per sample as the square root of Simpson's diversity index over productive rearrangements. TCRdb provides this immuneACCESS table in a form limited to in-frame rearrangements. Some clones are lacking; in checked studies, under half of them reflect an unresolved V gene, and why the rest are absent is not known. V and J calls and clone size are those listed in that table; D and trimming were worked out from the DNA. Across this sample there are roughly 480,000 clones, with about 88% seen only once. The ten largest make up 0.9% of the sample.

The TCR originated in a man younger than 35 with COVID-19, enrolled during active disease. The source material was peripheral blood. Here the chain combines TRBV18 and TRBJ2-2, and TRBD1 may be the D gene, going by 5 matching bases. The CDR3: CASSPVGENTGELFF. The bases are TGTGCCAGCTCACCAGTAGGGGAGAACACCGGGGAGCTGTTTTTT.